This T cell receptor delta chain derives from a study of gamma-delta chains in newborns, infants, children. TCRdb called clones from the reads again using CATT. The sample lists fewer than 3,000 delta-chain clones, around 45% seen once, with approximately 11% in the top ten. Looked up from germline, CDR1 is TSWWSYY and CDR2 is QGS. This CDR3 has 18 amino acids. With regard to this clone: A far larger clone is one nucleotide away, so this likely arose from a read error.

The input for sequencing was blood, taken at baseline. The chain recombines TRDV1 with TRDJ1, with TRDD3 matching 7 bases. This receptor was obtained from a child who received the measles vaccine. CDR3 region: CALWELALTVLGRGKLIF. CDR3 nucleotides: TGTGCTCTTTGGGAACTAGCTCTTACAGTACTGGGGAGGGGTAAACTCATCTTT.